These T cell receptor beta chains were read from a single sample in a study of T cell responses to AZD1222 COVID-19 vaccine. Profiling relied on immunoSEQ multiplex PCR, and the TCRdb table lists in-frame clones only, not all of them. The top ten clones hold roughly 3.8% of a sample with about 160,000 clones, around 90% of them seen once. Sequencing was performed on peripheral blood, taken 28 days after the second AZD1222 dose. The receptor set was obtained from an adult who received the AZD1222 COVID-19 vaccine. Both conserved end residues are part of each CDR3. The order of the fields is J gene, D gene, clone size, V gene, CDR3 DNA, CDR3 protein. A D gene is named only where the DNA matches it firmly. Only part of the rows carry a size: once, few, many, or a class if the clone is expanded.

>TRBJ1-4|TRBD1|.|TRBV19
TGTGCCAGTAGTATTGGGACAGGGGGGAGTGAAAAACTGTTTTTT
CASSIGTGGSEKLFF
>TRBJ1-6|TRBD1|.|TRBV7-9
TGTGCCAGCAGCTTAGAACAGGGGTTGGGGAATTCACCCCTCCACTTT
CASSLEQGLGNSPLHF
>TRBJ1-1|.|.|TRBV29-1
TGCAGCGTTACGGCCAGGGGGAACACTGAAGCTTTCTTT
CSVTARGNTEAFF
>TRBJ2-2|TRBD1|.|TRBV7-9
TGTGCCAGCAGCCCCAGGACAGGGGTCCCCGGGGAGCTGTTTTTT
CASSPRTGVPGELFF
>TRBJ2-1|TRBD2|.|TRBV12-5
TGTGCTAGTGGTTTGGTAATCGGCGTGGGGGGGTACAATGAGCAGTTCTTC
CASGLVIGVGGYNEQFF
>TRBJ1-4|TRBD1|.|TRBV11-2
TGTGCCAGCAGCTTAGGGGACAGGGCTAATGAAAAACTGTTTTTT
CASSLGDRANEKLFF
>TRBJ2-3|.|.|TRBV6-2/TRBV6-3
TGTGCCAGCAGCGAGACTCGCACAGATACGCAGTATTTT
CASSETRTDTQYF
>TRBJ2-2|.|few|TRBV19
TGTGCCAGTAAGGACGGATCCACCGGGGAGCTGTTTTTT
CASKDGSTGELFF
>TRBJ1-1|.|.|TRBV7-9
TGTGCCAGCAGCTTAGAGACGGGGGTAGACACTGAAGCTTTCTTT
CASSLETGVDTEAFF
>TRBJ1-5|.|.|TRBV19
TGTGCCAGTAGCTGGAGAGGTCAATACAATCAGCCCCAGCATTTT
CASSWRGQYNQPQHF
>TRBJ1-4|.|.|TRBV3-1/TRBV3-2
TGTGCCAGCAGCCAAGGGGCCCGGATTAAACTGTTTTTT
CASSQGARIKLFF
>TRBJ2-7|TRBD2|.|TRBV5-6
TGTGCCAGCAGCCCCAAGGGACTAGCGGAGCAGTACTTC
CASSPKGLAEQYF
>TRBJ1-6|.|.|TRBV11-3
TGTGCCAGCAGCTTTCAGGAAGATTCACCCCTCCACTTT
CASSFQEDSPLHF
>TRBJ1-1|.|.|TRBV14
TGTGCCAGCAGCAGGGTAATGAACACTGAAGCTTTCTTT
CASSRVMNTEAFF
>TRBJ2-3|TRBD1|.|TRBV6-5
TGTGCCAGCAAGGGACAGCTCACAGATACGCAGTATTTT
CASKGQLTDTQYF
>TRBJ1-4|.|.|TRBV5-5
TGTGCCAGCAGCTTGGGGGCAGGGGACCACGGAGAAAAACTGTTTTTT
CASSLGAGDHGEKLFF
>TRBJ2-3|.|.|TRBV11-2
TGTGCCAGCAGCTATACCCCAGAGCCCACAGATACGCAGTATTTT
CASSYTPEPTDTQYF
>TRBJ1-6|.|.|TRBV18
TGTGCCAGCTCACTAGGGGTAGGGAATTCACCCCTCCACTTT
CASSLGVGNSPLHF
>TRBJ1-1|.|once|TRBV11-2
TGTGCCAGCAGCTTAATAACTGAAGCTTTCTTT
CASSLITEAFF
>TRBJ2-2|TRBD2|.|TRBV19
TGTGCCAGTACCCCAGCGGGAGGCGGCACCGGGGAGCTGTTTTTT
CASTPAGGGTGELFF
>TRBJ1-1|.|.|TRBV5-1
TGCGCCAGCACCGGGGGCCTGGGGGACACTGAAGCTTTCTTT
CASTGGLGDTEAFF
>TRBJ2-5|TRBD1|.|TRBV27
TGTGCCAGCAGTTTAAGGGGGCTCCAAGAGACCCAGTACTTC
CASSLRGLQETQYF
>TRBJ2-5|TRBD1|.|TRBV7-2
TGTGCCAGCAGCCCCGGGGGACAGGGGACCCAAGAGACCCAGTACTTC
CASSPGGQGTQETQYF